This T cell receptor beta chain was identified during a study of T cell responses to AZD1222 COVID-19 vaccine. Turning to the study itself: Investigators merged groups given second doses at roughly 4 or roughly 12 weeks.

The study's findings and limits: A mostly white British donor set with more females was recruited, and clonal diversity was possibly underestimated. Spike-wide coverage was observed for vaccine-associated CD4 TCRs, with dominant responses at 160-218 and 743-854.

In regard to this clone: Its target is unknown.

Generated by immunoSEQ multiplex PCR, the TCRdb table keeps only in-frame clones and is missing some. The table has roughly 110,000 clones, around nine tenths seen once. The TCR comes from an adult in good health. The sequencing used peripheral blood, collected on day 0 of AZD1222 vaccination.

CDR3 nucleotides: TGTGCCAGCAGTCAACTCTCGAGCGAGACCCAGTACTTC. Encoded protein: CASSQLSSETQYF. The chain couples TRBV28 to TRBJ2-5; no reliable D call. This CDR3 is 13 amino acids long. Germline-derived CDR1 and CDR2 are MDHEN and SYDVKM. The V end lost 5 bases, the J end lost 5 bases, and 12 bases lay between the germline ends.